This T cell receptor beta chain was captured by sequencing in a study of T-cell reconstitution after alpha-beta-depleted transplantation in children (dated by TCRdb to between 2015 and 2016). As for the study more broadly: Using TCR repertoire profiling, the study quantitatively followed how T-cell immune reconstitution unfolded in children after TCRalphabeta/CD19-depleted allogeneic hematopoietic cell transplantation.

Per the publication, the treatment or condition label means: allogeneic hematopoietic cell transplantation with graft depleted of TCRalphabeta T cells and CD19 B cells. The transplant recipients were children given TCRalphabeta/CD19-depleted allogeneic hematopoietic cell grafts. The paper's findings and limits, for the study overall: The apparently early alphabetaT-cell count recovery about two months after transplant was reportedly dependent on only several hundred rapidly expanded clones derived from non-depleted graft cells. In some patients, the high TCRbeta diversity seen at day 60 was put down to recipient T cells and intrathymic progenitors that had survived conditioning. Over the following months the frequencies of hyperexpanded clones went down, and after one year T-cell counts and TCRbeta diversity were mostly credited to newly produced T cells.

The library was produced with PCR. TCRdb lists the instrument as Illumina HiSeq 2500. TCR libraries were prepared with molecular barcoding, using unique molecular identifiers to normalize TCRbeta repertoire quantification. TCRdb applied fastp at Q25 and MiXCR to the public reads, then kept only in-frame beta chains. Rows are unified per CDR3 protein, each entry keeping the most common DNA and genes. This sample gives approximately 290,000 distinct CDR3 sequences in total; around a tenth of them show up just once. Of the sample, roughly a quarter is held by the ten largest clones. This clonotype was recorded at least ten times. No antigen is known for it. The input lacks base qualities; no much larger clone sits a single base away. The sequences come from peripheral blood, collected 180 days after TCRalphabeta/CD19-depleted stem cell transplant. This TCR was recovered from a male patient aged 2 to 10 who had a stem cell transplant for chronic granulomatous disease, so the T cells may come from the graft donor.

The CDR3 loop reads CSARDGSYEQYF. The sequenced DNA is TGCAGTGCTAGGGACGGATCCTACGAGCAGTACTTC. The chain links TRBV20-1 with TRBJ2-7; a confident D gene designation cannot be given. Sequences DFQATT (CDR1) and SNEGSKA (CDR2) are obtained from the germline V gene (reference sequence). Cut back by 3 bases and 1 base, the V and J ends lie 7 bases apart. The CDR3 goes from the cysteine to the phenylalanine over 12 residues. The CDR3 DNA has 36 bases and is translated from base 1.